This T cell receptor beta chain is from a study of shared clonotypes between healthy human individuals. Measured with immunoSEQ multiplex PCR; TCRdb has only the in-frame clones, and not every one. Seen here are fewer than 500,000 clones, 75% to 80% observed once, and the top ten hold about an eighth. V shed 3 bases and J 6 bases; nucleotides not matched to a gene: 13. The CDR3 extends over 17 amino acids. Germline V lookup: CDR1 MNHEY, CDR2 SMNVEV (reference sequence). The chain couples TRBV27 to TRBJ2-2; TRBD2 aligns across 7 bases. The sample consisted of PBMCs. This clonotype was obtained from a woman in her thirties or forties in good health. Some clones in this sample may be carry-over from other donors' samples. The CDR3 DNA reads TGTGCCAGCAGTTTCATTGGCGGGAGCTGGGGTGCCGGGGAGCTGTTTTTT. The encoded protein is CASSFIGGSWGAGELFF.